This T cell receptor (beta chain) was sequenced during a study of regulatory dendritic cells for organ transplantation. At the level of the study: Regulatory dendritic cells came from monocytes given vitamin D3 and IL-10. Study outcomes and limitations: The authors noted considerable between-person heterogeneity in alloreactive memory CD8+ cells. Of resting T cell subsets, memory CD8+ had the most alloreactive clonotypes.

The CDR3 is 16 amino acids. The germline V gene has CDR1 KGHSH and CDR2 LQKENI. V gave up 2 bases and J gave up 0 bases; unmatched junction bases: 1. The table came from immunoSEQ multiplex PCR; TCRdb's copy has only in-frame clones and leaves some out. Of more than 9,000 clones in the sample, roughly 65% were seen once. Comments on this clone: Its cognate antigen is unknown.

Sorted T cells were CFSE-labeled and cultured less than 6 days with allogeneic regulatory or mature dendritic cells at 1:10. Naive CD45RA+ and memory CD45RO+ CD4+ or CD8+ T cells were FACS-sorted. The chain employs TRBV18 and TRBJ2-3; TRBD2 matches at 11 bases. This TCR derives from a human donor in good health. Sequencing input: naive CD4+ T cells from blood cultured with dendritic cells. Subset meaning: CD45RA+ naive T cells. The CDR3 DNA follows: TGTGCCAGCTCACCATCTAGCGGGGGGAGCACAGATACGCAGTATTTT. The encoded protein is CASSPSSGGSTDTQYF.